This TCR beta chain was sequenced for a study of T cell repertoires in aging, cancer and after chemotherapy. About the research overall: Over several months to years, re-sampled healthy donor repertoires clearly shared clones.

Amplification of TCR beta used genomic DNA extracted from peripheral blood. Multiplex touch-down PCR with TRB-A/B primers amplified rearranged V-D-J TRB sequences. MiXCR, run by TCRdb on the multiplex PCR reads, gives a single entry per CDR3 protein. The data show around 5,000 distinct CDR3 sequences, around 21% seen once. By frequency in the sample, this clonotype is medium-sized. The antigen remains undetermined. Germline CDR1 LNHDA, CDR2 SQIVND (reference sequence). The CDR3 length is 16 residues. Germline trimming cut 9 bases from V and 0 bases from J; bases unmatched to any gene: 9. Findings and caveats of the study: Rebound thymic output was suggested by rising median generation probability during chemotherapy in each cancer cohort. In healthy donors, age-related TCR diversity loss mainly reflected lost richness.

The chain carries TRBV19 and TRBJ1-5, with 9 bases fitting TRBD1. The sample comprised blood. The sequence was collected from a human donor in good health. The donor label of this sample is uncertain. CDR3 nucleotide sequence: TGTGCCAGCTCTGTGGGACAGGGTTTTAGCAATCAGCCCCAGCATTTT. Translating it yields CASSVGQGFSNQPQHF.